This T cell receptor beta chain was captured in a study of T cell responses to AZD1222 COVID-19 vaccine (dated by TCRdb to the early 2020s). Regarding the study in general: TCR sequencing covered 230 to 250 trial participants: 200 to 220 given two doses of AZD1222 and about 26 given two doses of MenACWY control vaccine. Trial participants were enrolled into age subgroups of 18-55, 56-69 and 70-plus years, which contained around 150, 28 and 57 TCR-sequenced participants, respectively.

The CDR3 regions of human TCRbeta chains were subjected to immunosequencing. The source study handled its data this way. TCRs in the repertoires were compared against a reference library of SARS-CoV-2-specific TCRs that had been generated with the MIRA antigen-specificity platform. Breadth meant the fraction of unique TCRs that were SARS-CoV-2-associated, whereas depth meant the fraction of total T cells that were SARS-CoV-2-associated. Using the MIRA data, each spike-specific TCR was assigned both to the spike region to which the TCR was reactive and to a CD4 or CD8 class. Log10-transformed breadth and depth values were compared by one-way ANOVA with Sidak's multiple comparisons tests. In TCRdb, the immuneACCESS table is reduced to in-frame sequences with V and J assigned. These tables do not hold every clone; where another copy was compared, an unresolved V gene accounts for under half, and the others remain unexplained. The D gene and trimming were derived from the DNA, and the V and J assignments and clone size from that table. This sample lists 110,000 or so clones; around 90% were detected once. The top ten constitute around 3.8% of the sample.

Broad study findings and their caveats: Because no day 14 peak-response samples were available, repertoires were characterized only after the peak T cell response. Most participants were white British and females outnumbered males, and the authors suggested that clonal diversity may have been underestimated. A significant rise in spike-specific TCR breadth and depth was observed after two AZD1222 doses relative to day 0 and relative to MenACWY recipients. Reportedly, close to half of the unique spike-specific TCRs recognized epitopes lying outside the regions that are mutated in the B.1.351 and B.1.1.7 variants. CD4 TCRs associated with the vaccine covered the entire spike protein, and the dominant responses were in regions 160-218 and 743-854. Conclusions about previously exposed vaccinees are limited because only 5 or 6 AZD1222 recipients were SARS-CoV-2 seropositive at baseline. In the small 56-69-year group, the increase in depth fell short of significance, most likely because of low power.

The time point label here, explained by the study, means: about 28 days (+/-7) after the second vaccine dose. Explained via the paper, the treatment or condition label denotes: meningococcal conjugate vaccine given as trial control. Samples from vaccinated people were obtained from the UK trials COV001 and COV002, which included a single-blind randomized controlled phase 2/3 trial of AZD1222 (ChAdOx1 nCoV-19) in healthy adults. For TCRbeta chain sequencing, PBMC samples were collected from trial participants at day 0 and at day 28 after the second dose. As for this clone: Its antigen is currently not known. The record has no base qualities; no much larger clone is one base away.

Sequences SGHTA (CDR1) and FQGTGA (CDR2) are obtained from the germline V gene. The V and J ends are trimmed by 5 bases and 5 bases, leaving 15 bases between them. Measured from the cysteine to the phenylalanine, the CDR3 is 15 residues long. The entry retains the CDR3 DNA only, 45 bases that are in frame from base 1. Recombination joined TRBV7-3 with TRBJ2-2; TRBD1 is a weak D gene call, 5 bases matching. The clonotype originates from an adult who received the MenACWY meningococcal vaccine as a control. The sample was peripheral blood, taken 28 days after the second dose of the MenACWY control vaccine. The nucleotides are TGTGCCAGCAGCCTAAGCGCAGGGTATACCGGGGAGCTGTTTTTT. This gives the protein CASSLSAGYTGELFF.